This T cell receptor beta chain was profiled in a study of regulatory T cells in long-lasting Graves disease. The CDR3 contains 14 residues. From germline, CDR1 is DFQATT and CDR2 SNEGSKA (reference sequence). The V and J ends lost 2 bases and 1 base respectively, with 9 bases between them. Time point given: newly diagnosed GD, antithyroid drugs for less than 3 months. There was RNA extracted from PBMCs, and the TCR library was made from it. This clonotype occurred many times. To make TCR beta libraries, researchers used iRepertoire HTBI primers and Arm-PCR of CDR3 regions. TCRdb re-analysed the multiplex PCR reads in MiXCR, keeping a single row per CDR3 protein. The table records under 250,000 distinct CDR3 sequences, 20% to 25% of them present only once.

The chain recombines TRBV20-1 with TRBJ1-5; D call uncertain. This specimen was peripheral blood mononuclear cells (PBMCs), taken at new diagnosis, from a patient treated with antithyroid drugs. The sequence derives from a female donor with Graves disease. CDR3: CSARKGSSNQPQHF. The DNA of the CDR3 is TGCAGTGCTAGAAAAGGCTCCAGCAATCAGCCCCAGCATTTT.